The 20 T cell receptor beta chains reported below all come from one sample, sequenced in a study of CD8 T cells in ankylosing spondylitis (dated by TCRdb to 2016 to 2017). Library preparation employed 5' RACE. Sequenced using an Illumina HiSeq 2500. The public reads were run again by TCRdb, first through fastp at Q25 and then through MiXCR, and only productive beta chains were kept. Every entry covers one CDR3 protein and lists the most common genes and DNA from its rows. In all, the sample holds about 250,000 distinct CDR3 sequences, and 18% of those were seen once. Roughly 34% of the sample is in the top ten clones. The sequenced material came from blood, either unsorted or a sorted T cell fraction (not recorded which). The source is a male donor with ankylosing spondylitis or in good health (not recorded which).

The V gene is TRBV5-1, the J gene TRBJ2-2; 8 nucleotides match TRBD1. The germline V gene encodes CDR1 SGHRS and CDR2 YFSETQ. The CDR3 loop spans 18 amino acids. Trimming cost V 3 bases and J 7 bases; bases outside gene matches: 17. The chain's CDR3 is CASSSIVMTGEGGGELFF. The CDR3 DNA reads TGCGCCAGCAGCTCGATTGTCATGACAGGGGAAGGAGGCGGGGAGCTGTTTTTT. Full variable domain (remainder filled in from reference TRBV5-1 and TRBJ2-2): KAGVTQTPRYLIKTRGQQVTLSCSPISGHRSVSWYQQTPGQGLQFLFEYFSETQRNKGNFPGRFSGRQFSNSRSEMNVSTLELGDSALYLCASSSIVMTGEGGGELFFGEGSRLTVL.

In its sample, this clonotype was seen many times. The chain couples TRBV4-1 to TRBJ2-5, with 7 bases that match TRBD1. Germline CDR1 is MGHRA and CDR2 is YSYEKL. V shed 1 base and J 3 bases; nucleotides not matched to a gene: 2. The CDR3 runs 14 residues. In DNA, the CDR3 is TGCGCCAGCAGCCAAGTAACAGGGGAAGAGACCCAGTACTTC. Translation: CASSQVTGEETQYF.

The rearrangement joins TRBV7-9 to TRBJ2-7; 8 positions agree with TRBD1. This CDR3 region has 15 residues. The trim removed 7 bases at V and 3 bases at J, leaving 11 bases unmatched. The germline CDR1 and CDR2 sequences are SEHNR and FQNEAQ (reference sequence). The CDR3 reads CASTELGTGSYEQYF. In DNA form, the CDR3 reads TGTGCCAGCACCGAGCTCGGGACAGGTAGCTACGAGCAGTACTTC. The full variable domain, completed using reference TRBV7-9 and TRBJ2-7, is DTGVSQNPRHKITKRGQNVTFRCDPISEHNRLYWYRQTLGQGPEFLTYFQNEAQLEKSRLLSDRFSAERPKGSFSTLEIQRTEQGDSAMYLCASTELGTGSYEQYFGPGTRLTVT.

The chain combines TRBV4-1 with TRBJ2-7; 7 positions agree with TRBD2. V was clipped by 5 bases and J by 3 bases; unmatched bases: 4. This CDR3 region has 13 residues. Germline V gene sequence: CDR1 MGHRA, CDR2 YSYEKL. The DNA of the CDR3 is TGCGCCAGCAGCAGGGACTACCTCTACGAGCAGTACTTC. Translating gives CASSRDYLYEQYF.

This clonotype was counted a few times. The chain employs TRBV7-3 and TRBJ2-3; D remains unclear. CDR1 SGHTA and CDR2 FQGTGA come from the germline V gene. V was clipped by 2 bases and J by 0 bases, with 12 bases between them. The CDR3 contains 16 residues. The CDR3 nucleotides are TGTGCCAGCAGCTTAGAACTGACGGCTAGCACAGATACGCAGTATTTT. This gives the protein CASSLELTASTDTQYF.

The CDR3 protein is CASSSPEGGRDEQYF. The DNA of the CDR3 is TGCGCCAGCAGCTCGCCGGAGGGGGGTAGGGACGAGCAGTACTTC. The V gene is TRBV5-1, the J gene TRBJ2-7, with D perhaps being TRBD1 or TRBD2 (6 bases each). CDR3 length: 15 amino acids. Deletions cut 3 bases from V and 5 bases from J, with 18 bases between. Germline V CDR1 and CDR2: SGHRS, YFSETQ.

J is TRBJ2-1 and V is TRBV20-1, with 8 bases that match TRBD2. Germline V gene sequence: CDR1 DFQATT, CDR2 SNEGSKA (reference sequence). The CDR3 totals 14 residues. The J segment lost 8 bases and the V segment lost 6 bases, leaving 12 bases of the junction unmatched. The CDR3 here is CSARGGLVLDEQFF. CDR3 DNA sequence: TGCAGTGCGAGGGGGGGACTAGTTTTAGATGAGCAGTTCTTC.

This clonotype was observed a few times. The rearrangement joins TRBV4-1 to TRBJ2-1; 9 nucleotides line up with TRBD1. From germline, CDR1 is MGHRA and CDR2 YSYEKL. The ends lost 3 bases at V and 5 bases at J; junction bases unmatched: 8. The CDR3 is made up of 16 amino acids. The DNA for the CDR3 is TGCGCCAGCAGCCACCGGGACAGGGACATTAACAATGAGCAGTTCTTC. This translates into CASSHRDRDINNEQFF.

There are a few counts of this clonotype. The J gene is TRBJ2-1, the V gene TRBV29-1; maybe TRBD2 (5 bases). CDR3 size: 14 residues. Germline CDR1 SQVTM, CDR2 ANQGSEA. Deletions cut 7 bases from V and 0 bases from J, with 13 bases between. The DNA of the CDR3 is TGCAGCGCGAATAGCGAGGCCTCCTACAATGAGCAGTTCTTC. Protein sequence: CSANSEASYNEQFF.

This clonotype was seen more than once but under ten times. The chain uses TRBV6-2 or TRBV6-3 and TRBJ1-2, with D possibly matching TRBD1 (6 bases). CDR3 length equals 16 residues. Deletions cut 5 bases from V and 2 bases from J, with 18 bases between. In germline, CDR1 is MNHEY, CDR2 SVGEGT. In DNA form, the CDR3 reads TGTGCCAGCAGTCACCCGTCAGGGGAGAGGAACTATGGCTACACCTTC. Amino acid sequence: CASSHPSGERNYGYTF.

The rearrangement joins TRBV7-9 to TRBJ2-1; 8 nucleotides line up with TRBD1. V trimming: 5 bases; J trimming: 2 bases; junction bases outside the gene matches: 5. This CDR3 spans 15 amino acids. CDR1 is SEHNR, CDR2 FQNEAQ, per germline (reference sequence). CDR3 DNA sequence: TGTGCCAGCAGCCCAACAGGGGGTACCTACAATGAGCAGTTCTTC. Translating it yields CASSPTGGTYNEQFF.

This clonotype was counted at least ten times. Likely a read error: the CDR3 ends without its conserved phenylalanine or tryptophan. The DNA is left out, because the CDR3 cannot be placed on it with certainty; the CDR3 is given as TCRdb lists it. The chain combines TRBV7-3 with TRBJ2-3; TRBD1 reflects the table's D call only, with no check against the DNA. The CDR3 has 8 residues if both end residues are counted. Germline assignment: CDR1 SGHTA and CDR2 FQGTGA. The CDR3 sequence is CASSRTET.

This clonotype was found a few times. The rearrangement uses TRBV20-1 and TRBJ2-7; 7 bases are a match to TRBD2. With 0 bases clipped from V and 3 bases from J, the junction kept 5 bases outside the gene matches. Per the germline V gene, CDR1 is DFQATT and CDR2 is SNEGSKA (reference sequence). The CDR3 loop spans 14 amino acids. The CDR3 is CSARDGGGSYEQYF. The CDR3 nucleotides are TGCAGTGCTAGAGATGGAGGCGGGAGCTACGAGCAGTACTTC.

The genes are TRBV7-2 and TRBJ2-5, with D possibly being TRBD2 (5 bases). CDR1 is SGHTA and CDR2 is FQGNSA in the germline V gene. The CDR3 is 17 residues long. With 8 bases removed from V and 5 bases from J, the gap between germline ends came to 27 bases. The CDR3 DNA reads TGTGCCAGCCAACTTTGGCCGTCGGAGGACTGGTTTGAGACCCAGTACTTC. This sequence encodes CASQLWPSEDWFETQYF.

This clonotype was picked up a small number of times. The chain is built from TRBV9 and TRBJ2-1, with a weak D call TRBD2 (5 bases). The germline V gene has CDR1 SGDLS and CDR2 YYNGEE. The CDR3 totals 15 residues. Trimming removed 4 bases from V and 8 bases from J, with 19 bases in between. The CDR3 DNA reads TGTGCCAGCAGCCCCGTGGGGAGCCCGACGGATGAGCAGTTCTTC. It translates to CASSPVGSPTDEQFF.

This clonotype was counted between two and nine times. The CDR3 sequence is CASLAGWLNEQFF. Here the CDR3 DNA reads TGTGCCTCACTAGCGGGATGGTTGAATGAGCAGTTCTTC. V is TRBV7-9 and J is TRBJ2-1; TRBD2 aligns across 10 bases. The CDR3 is made up of 13 amino acids. Germline lookup yields CDR1 SEHNR and CDR2 FQNEAQ (reference sequence). Germline trimming cut 11 bases from V and 7 bases from J; bases unmatched to any gene: 8.

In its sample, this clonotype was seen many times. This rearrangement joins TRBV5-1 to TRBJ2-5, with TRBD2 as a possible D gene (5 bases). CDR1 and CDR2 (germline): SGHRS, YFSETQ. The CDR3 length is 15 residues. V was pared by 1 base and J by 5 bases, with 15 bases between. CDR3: CASSLYPGPGETQYF. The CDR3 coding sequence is TGCGCCAGCAGCTTGTACCCCGGACCGGGGGAGACCCAGTACTTC.

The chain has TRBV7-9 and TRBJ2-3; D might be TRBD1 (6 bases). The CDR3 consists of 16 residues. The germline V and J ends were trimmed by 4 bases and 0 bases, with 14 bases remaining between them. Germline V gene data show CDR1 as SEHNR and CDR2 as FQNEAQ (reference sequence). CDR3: CASSSIRTVSTDTQYF. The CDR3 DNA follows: TGTGCCAGCAGCTCGATTCGGACAGTGAGCACAGATACGCAGTATTTT.

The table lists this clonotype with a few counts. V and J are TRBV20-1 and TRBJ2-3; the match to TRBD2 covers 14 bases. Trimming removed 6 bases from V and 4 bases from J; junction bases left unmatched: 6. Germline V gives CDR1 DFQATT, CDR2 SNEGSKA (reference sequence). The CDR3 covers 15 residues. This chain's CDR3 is CSAGEGLAGADTQYF. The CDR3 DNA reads TGCAGTGCCGGCGAGGGACTAGCGGGAGCAGATACGCAGTATTTT.

The CDR3 nucleotides are TGTGCCAGCAGCTCAACTCGGCCTGCAACTAATGAAAAACTGTTTTTT. Its translation is CASSSTRPATNEKLFF. The chain uses TRBV11-2 and TRBJ1-4; D is unclear. Germline loops: CDR1 SGHAT, CDR2 FQNNGV. This CDR3 is built from 16 residues. Trimming shortened V by 4 bases and J by 0 bases, and 12 bases separated the two germline ends.